Below, 23 T cell receptor beta chains from the same sample are listed, as sequenced in a study of cytomegalovirus exposure and HLA in healthy donors. 13 Jbeta primers and 60 Vbeta primers were used for the PCR. This table comes from immunoSEQ multiplex PCR, and its TCRdb copy is limited to in-frame clones, with some not included. Seen here are about 230,000 clones, over 70% observed once, and the top ten hold about 2.5%. Sequenced input: PBMCs. Receptors originate from a woman aged 55-69 years in good health and CMV-seropositive.

The rearrangement links TRBV19 to TRBJ1-2, with D unresolved. The V end lost 5 bases, the J end lost 12 bases, and 19 bases lay between the germline ends. CDR1 is LNHDA and CDR2 is SQIVND in the germline V gene (reference sequence). The length of the CDR3 is 13 residues. The CDR3 protein is CASSPLGPGTNTF. Here the CDR3 DNA reads TGTGCCAGTAGTCCACTAGGCCCGGGAACCAACACCTTC.

The chain links TRBV29-1 to TRBJ2-1; 11 positions agree with TRBD2. Germline trimming cut 7 bases from V and 5 bases from J; bases unmatched to any gene: 4. This CDR3 comprises 13 residues. In germline, CDR1 is SQVTM, CDR2 ANQGSEA. The CDR3 sequence: CSGGTSGHNEQFF. CDR3 DNA: TGCAGCGGGGGGACTAGCGGTCACAATGAGCAGTTCTTC.

About this clone itself: The sample has other DNA sequences that encode this CDR3 too. This chain uses TRBV5-6 with TRBJ1-3; 10 bases line up with TRBD1. The CDR3 covers 15 residues. Trimming at V came to 4 bases and at J to 2 bases, leaving 3 bases not matched to a gene. Germline CDR1 reads SGHDT; CDR2 reads YYEEEE. Written as DNA, the CDR3 is TGTGCCAGCAGCACCGGACAGGGGGCTGGAAACACCATATATTTT. Protein: CASSTGQGAGNTIYF.

The chain has TRBV7-8 and TRBJ2-3, with 9 bases that match TRBD1. The germline CDR1 and CDR2 sequences are SGHVS and FQNEAQ. Trimming removed 6 bases from V and 0 bases from J; junction bases left unmatched: 4. The CDR3 is 15 amino acids. The CDR3 loop is CASRKQGASTDTQYF. The CDR3 DNA reads TGTGCCAGCAGAAAACAGGGGGCGAGCACAGATACGCAGTATTTT.

CDR3 coding DNA: TGCGCCAGCAGCTTGGCTTCAGGGGGGAACGAGCAGTACTTC. Protein sequence: CASSLASGGNEQYF. The V gene is TRBV5-1, the J gene TRBJ2-7; TRBD1 is a possible D gene (7 bases). V was trimmed by 0 bases and J by 5 bases, leaving 12 bases between them. The CDR3 is 14 amino acids. Per the germline V gene, CDR1 is SGHRS and CDR2 is YFSETQ.

The rearrangement uses TRBV5-6 and TRBJ2-5; maybe TRBD2 (5 bases). The tail of the sequence fits TRBJ2-7 better, so the J call may be wrong. In germline, CDR1 is SGHDT, CDR2 YYEEEE. The CDR3 runs to 13 residues. The CDR3 protein is CASSNGLTYEQYF. CDR3 DNA sequence: TGTGCCAGCAGTAATGGACTCACCTACGAGCAGTACTTC.

The chain uses TRBV27 and TRBJ1-4; TRBD1 is a possible D gene (6 bases). The germline V and J ends were trimmed by 0 bases and 7 bases, with 12 bases remaining between them. CDR3 length equals 15 residues. Germline CDR1 MNHEY, CDR2 SMNVEV (reference sequence). The CDR3 DNA sequence: TGTGCCAGCAGTTTATCGGACAGCCTTGGTGAAAAACTGTTTTTT. Its protein product is CASSLSDSLGEKLFF.

This chain uses TRBV11-2 with TRBJ2-7; possible D gene TRBD1, 6 bases. Per germline, CDR1 SGHAT and CDR2 FQNNGV. The CDR3 extends over 11 amino acids. The ends were cut back, 5 bases at V and 5 bases at J, with 7 bases in the middle. The CDR3 loop reads CASSPGDEQYF. CDR3 nucleotide sequence: TGTGCCAGCAGCCCAGGGGACGAGCAGTACTTC.

For the CDR3, the DNA is TGTGCCTGGAGCAGGGCTGGGGCCAACGTCCTGACTTTC. Translated: CAWSRAGANVLTF. V usage is TRBV30 and J usage is TRBJ2-6, with a possible D match to TRBD1 (5 bases). The CDR3 extends over 13 amino acids. CDR1 GTSNPN and CDR2 SVGIG come from the germline V gene (reference sequence). Trimming removed 3 bases from V and 2 bases from J, with 5 bases in between. The full variable domain, its missing parts supplied by reference TRBV30 and TRBJ2-6, is SQTIHQWPATLVQPVGSPLSLECTVEGTSNPNLYWYRQAAGRGLQLLFYSVGIGQISSEVPQNLSASRPQDRQFILSSKKLLLSDSGFYLCAWSRAGANVLTFGAGSRLTVL.

The chain links TRBV5-1 to TRBJ2-7, with a possible D match to TRBD1 (6 bases). The CDR3 is 13 residues long. V lost 5 bases and J lost 5, with 14 bases in between. Germline CDR1 is SGHRS and CDR2 is YFSETQ. CDR3 nucleotide sequence: TGCGCCAGCAGTATACAGGGTGGAGACGAGCAGTACTTC. Protein sequence: CASSIQGGDEQYF.

This chain joins TRBV6-5 and TRBJ2-3; 10 bases line up with TRBD2. CDR1 is MNHEY, CDR2 SVGAGI, per germline. J was trimmed by 1 base and V by 6 bases; bases with no gene match: 1. The CDR3 extends over 14 amino acids. The CDR3 nucleotides are TGTGCCAGCAGGCTAGCGGGGGGCACAGATACGCAGTATTTT. It translates to CASRLAGGTDTQYF.

A remark on this clone: Within the sample, other DNA sequences also encode this same CDR3. The chain uses TRBV5-1 and TRBJ2-3, with TRBD1 matching over 8 bases. The CDR3 totals 15 residues. Trimming at V came to 0 bases and at J to 0 bases, leaving 0 bases not matched to a gene. Germline V gene lookup returns CDR1 SGHRS and CDR2 YFSETQ. Written as DNA, the CDR3 is TGCGCCAGCAGCTTGGGACAGGGGAGCACAGATACGCAGTATTTT. Residues: CASSLGQGSTDTQYF.

This clone was counted a single time. V and J are TRBV21-1 and TRBJ1-1; the tabulated D call, TRBD1, remains unverified against the DNA. TRBV21-1 is noted as a pseudogene. This CDR3 has 14 residues. The chain's CDR3 is CASGAAVWETEAFF. In DNA, the CDR3 is TGTGCCAGCGGGGCGGCAGTTTGGGAAACTGAAGCTTTCTTT.

The J gene is TRBJ2-4, the V gene TRBV5-1, with TRBD1 identical over 10 bases. In germline, CDR1 is SGHRS, CDR2 YFSETQ. This CDR3 region has 14 residues. The trim removed 3 bases at V and 6 bases at J, leaving 3 bases unmatched. As DNA, the CDR3 is TGCGCCAGCAGCTGGACAGGGGGGGGAAACATTCAGTACTTC. Its translation is CASSWTGGGNIQYF. Full variable domain (remainder filled in from reference TRBV5-1 and TRBJ2-4): KAGVTQTPRYLIKTRGQQVTLSCSPISGHRSVSWYQQTPGQGLQFLFEYFSETQRNKGNFPGRFSGRQFSNSRSEMNVSTLELGDSALYLCASSWTGGGNIQYFGAGTRLSVL.

This clone was counted a single time. J is TRBJ2-5 and V is TRBV9; D may be TRBD2 (6 bases). Between the trimmed V and J ends, which lost 5 bases and 5 bases, there was a span of 22 bases. Germline assignment: CDR1 SGDLS and CDR2 YYNGEE. CDR3 length equals 16 residues. CDR3 sequence: CASSSSSGAPMETQYF. For the CDR3, the DNA is TGTGCCAGCAGTTCGAGTAGCGGCGCCCCTATGGAGACCCAGTACTTC.

The table lists this clone with a few counts. V and J are TRBV7-9 and TRBJ2-7, with D maybe TRBD1 (5 bases). Germline values: CDR1 SEHNR, CDR2 FQNEAQ (reference sequence). Trimming took off 2 bases at V and 4 bases at J, with 6 bases between the two ends. The CDR3 totals 12 residues. CDR3 protein: CASSLQGYEQYF. The DNA for the CDR3 is TGTGCCAGCAGCTTACAGGGATACGAGCAGTACTTC.

A single count supports this clone. The rearrangement uses TRBV30 and TRBJ2-6; D perhaps matches TRBD2 (6 bases). This CDR3 comprises 14 residues. Trimming took 5 bases from V and 4 from J, leaving 12 bases between them. Germline V gives CDR1 GTSNPN, CDR2 SVGIG (reference sequence). The CDR3 sequence is CAWGSGSGANVLTF. CDR3 in DNA: TGTGCCTGGGGGAGCGGGTCAGGGGCCAACGTCCTGACTTTC.

J is TRBJ2-5 and V is TRBV15; 7 bases match TRBD1. The closer fit of TRBJ2-7 to the DNA end suggests the J call may be wrong. The CDR3 extends over 16 amino acids. CDR1 is LNHNV, CDR2 YYDKDF, per germline (reference sequence). The CDR3 is CATSRDPDRNSYEQYF. CDR3 in DNA: TGTGCCACCAGCAGAGATCCGGACAGGAATTCTTACGAGCAGTACTTC.

CDR3 protein: CASSYRQESSYEQYF. CDR3 nucleotides: TGTGCCAGCAGCTATAGACAGGAGAGCTCCTACGAGCAGTACTTC. This sequence joins TRBV5-5 and TRBJ2-7, with a possible D match to TRBD1 (6 bases). V lost 3 bases and J lost 0, with 13 bases in between. CDR3 length: 15 residues. Per the germline V gene, CDR1 is SGHKS and CDR2 is YYEKEE (reference sequence).

The chain has TRBV7-8 and TRBJ2-3, with unresolved D. The V end lost 1 base, the J end lost 3 bases, and 11 bases lay between the germline ends. The CDR3 runs 15 residues. CDR1 is SGHVS, CDR2 FQNEAQ, per germline. CDR3 nucleotides: TGTGCCAGCAGCTTAGGAGGTCTCAGTACAGATACGCAGTATTTT. Its translation is CASSLGGLSTDTQYF.

The V and J genes are TRBV2 and TRBJ1-1; 9 bases are a match to TRBD1. With V trimmed by 4 bases and J by 1 base, 4 bases remained unmatched. The germline CDR1 and CDR2 sequences are SNHLY and FYNNEI. The CDR3 has 15 amino acids. CDR3 nucleotides: TGTGCCAGCAGTGGCTTACAGGGGGCGAACACTGAAGCTTTCTTT. This sequence encodes CASSGLQGANTEAFF.

V is TRBV5-1 and J is TRBJ2-7, with 9 positions matching TRBD1. The CDR3 has 15 residues. Germline assignment: CDR1 SGHRS and CDR2 YFSETQ. J lost 9 bases, V lost 2 bases, and 12 bases had no gene match. The CDR3 DNA follows: TGCGCCAGCAGCTTTTCCGGGACAGGGTATGAAGTGCAGTACTTC. Translation: CASSFSGTGYEVQYF. The variable domain in full, with the rest retrieved from reference TRBV5-1 and TRBJ2-7, is KAGVTQTPRYLIKTRGQQVTLSCSPISGHRSVSWYQQTPGQGLQFLFEYFSETQRNKGNFPGRFSGRQFSNSRSEMNVSTLELGDSALYLCASSFSGTGYEVQYFGPGTRLTVT.

This clone was detected only a few times. CDR3 sequence: CASSPTGQGAQGYTF. CDR3 sequence (DNA): TGTGCCAGTAGTCCCACGGGACAGGGGGCACAAGGCTACACCTTC. J is TRBJ1-2 and V is TRBV19, with 12 positions matching TRBD1. The junction had 9 bases not matched to a gene; V was cut back by 5 bases and J by 8 bases. The V gene's germline CDR1 is LNHDA and CDR2 SQIVND (reference sequence). CDR3 size: 15 residues.